What follows are 29 T cell receptor beta chains derived from one specimen sequenced in a study of shared clonotypes between healthy human individuals. Naive CD8 cells lacked CD45RO, underwent positive selection for CCR7 and left out terminally differentiated effector memory CD45RA+ cells. Clones were read by immunoSEQ multiplex PCR, and TCRdb kept only the in-frame ones, dropping some. Of some 2 million clones listed, about 95% were seen once; the top ten hold about 1.1%. The specimen was naive CD8+ T cells sorted from blood. These receptors all come from a man between 18 and 29 years old in good health.

The V gene is TRBV7-9, the J gene TRBJ2-3, with D possibly matching TRBD2 (5 bases). There are 14 residues in the CDR3. Trimming stripped 5 bases from V and 7 bases from J, with 16 bases between. Germline values: CDR1 SEHNR, CDR2 FQNEAQ (reference sequence). The DNA for the CDR3 is TGTGCCAGCAGCCCCCCCTGGGAGAAGCATACGCAGTATTTT. The encoded protein is CASSPPWEKHTQYF.

V is TRBV2 and J is TRBJ2-7; 12 positions agree with TRBD1. V trimming: 6 bases; J trimming: 6 bases; junction bases outside the gene matches: 9. CDR3 length equals 15 residues. Germline V CDR1 and CDR2: SNHLY, FYNNEI. The CDR3 loop is CASSNGGQGALEQYF. CDR3 nucleotide sequence: TGTGCCAGCAGCAATGGGGGACAGGGGGCTCTCGAGCAGTACTTC.

This clone showed up just once. CDR3 sequence (DNA): TGTGCCACCAGCAGATTACAGGGGGCCGGGGAGCTGTTTTTT. Protein: CATSRLQGAGELFF. The chain recombines TRBV15 with TRBJ2-2, with TRBD1 identical over 8 bases. The CDR3 runs to 14 residues. CDR1 and CDR2 from the germline V gene are LNHNV and YYDKDF (reference sequence). V lost 2 bases to trimming and J lost 6 bases; unmatched junction nucleotides: 2.

The chain recombines TRBV14 with TRBJ2-7, with D possibly TRBD2 on 6 matching bases. Germline CDR1 SGHDN, CDR2 FVKESK. The CDR3 is made up of 14 amino acids. Trimming shortened V by 1 base and J by 5 bases, and 12 bases separated the two germline ends. In nucleotides, the CDR3 is TGTGCCAGCAGCCAAGTAATTCGCGGGAACGAGCAGTACTTC. Amino acid sequence: CASSQVIRGNEQYF.

V and J are TRBV4-1 and TRBJ1-2, with D possibly being TRBD1 (6 bases). The V and J ends lost 7 bases and 5 bases respectively, with 23 bases between them. The CDR3 contains 16 residues. Germline assignment: CDR1 MGHRA and CDR2 YSYEKL. The CDR3 DNA reads TGCGCCAGCACCTCCAAACTGGGGGGCGAAATGTATGGCTACACCTTC. The encoded protein is CASTSKLGGEMYGYTF.

The CDR3 protein is CASSTTGTHATDTQYF. CDR3 DNA sequence: TGTGCCAGCAGCACAACCGGGACCCATGCCACAGATACGCAGTATTTT. This chain uses TRBV7-8 with TRBJ2-3, with D perhaps being TRBD1 or TRBD2 (5 bases each). This CDR3 spans 16 amino acids. CDR1 SGHVS and CDR2 FQNEAQ come from the germline V gene. V shed 5 bases and J shed 2 bases, with 17 bases lying between them.

This clone was detected only once. The genes are TRBV27 and TRBJ2-5, with 11 bases fitting TRBD2. The ends lost 6 bases at V and 4 bases at J; junction bases unmatched: 4. The germline gives CDR1 MNHEY, CDR2 SMNVEV (reference sequence). The CDR3 is 14 residues long. CDR3 loop: CASRLAGGLETQYF. CDR3 sequence (DNA): TGTGCCAGCAGATTAGCGGGAGGGTTAGAGACCCAGTACTTC.

Only one count was recorded for this clone. Within the sample, other DNA sequences also encode this same CDR3. V is TRBV30 and J is TRBJ2-6; unclear D gene. The V and J ends lost 2 bases and 0 bases respectively, with 5 bases between them. The germline gives CDR1 GTSNPN, CDR2 SVGIG (reference sequence). The CDR3 totals 14 residues. CDR3 coding DNA: TGTGCCTGGAGTATAGGCTCTGGGGCCAACGTCCTGACTTTC. It translates to CAWSIGSGANVLTF.

The chain links TRBV7-9 to TRBJ1-6, with no clear D. The germline CDR1 and CDR2 sequences are SEHNR and FQNEAQ (reference sequence). This CDR3 has 14 amino acids. V lost 5 bases and J lost 8, with 13 bases in between. CDR3 in amino acids: CASSNPTTYSPLHF. The CDR3 DNA reads as TGTGCCAGCAGCAACCCCACCACTTATTCACCCCTCCACTTT.

The chain joins TRBV27 to TRBJ2-7, with D possibly being TRBD1 or TRBD2 (5 bases each). Trimming took 6 bases from V and 3 from J, leaving 12 bases between them. This CDR3 comprises 13 residues. The germline CDR1 and CDR2 sequences are MNHEY and SMNVEV (reference sequence). CDR3 nucleotides: TGTGCCAGCAGACGTACGGGGCTCTACGAGCAGTACTTC. Its translation is CASRRTGLYEQYF.

To note about this clone: The identical CDR3 is also encoded by other nucleotide sequences in the sample. The V call is TRBV7-9, the J call TRBJ2-2; D is possibly TRBD1 or TRBD2 (6 bases each). From germline, CDR1 is SEHNR and CDR2 FQNEAQ (reference sequence). The CDR3 has 14 residues. With 3 bases removed from V and 4 bases from J, the gap between germline ends came to 9 bases. The CDR3 reads CASSFGGGTGELFF. The DNA for the CDR3 is TGTGCCAGCAGCTTCGGAGGGGGCACCGGGGAGCTGTTTTTT.

This chain joins TRBV6-5 and TRBJ1-2; no definite D call. In germline, CDR1 is MNHEY, CDR2 SVGAGI. CDR3 length: 13 residues. V dropped 7 bases and J dropped 8 bases, with 17 bases sitting between them. CDR3 in amino acids: CASTGITGSGYTF. As DNA, the CDR3 is TGTGCCAGCACGGGGATCACGGGGTCCGGCTACACCTTC.

The V call is TRBV5-1, the J call TRBJ2-1, with 8 bases aligning to TRBD2. Trimming at V came to 1 base and at J to 4 bases, leaving 10 bases not matched to a gene. The CDR3 is 17 amino acids. Germline V gene data show CDR1 as SGHRS and CDR2 as YFSETQ. For the CDR3, the DNA is TGCGCCAGCAGCTTGCCACCGGGAGGGCCTCTTTACAATGAGCAGTTCTTC. It yields the protein CASSLPPGGPLYNEQFF.

The V call is TRBV5-6, the J call TRBJ2-3, with D perhaps TRBD1 (7 bases). Germline V lookup: CDR1 SGHDT, CDR2 YYEEEE. The ends were cut back, 4 bases at V and 5 bases at J, with 14 bases in the middle. There are 14 residues in the CDR3. The CDR3 here is CASSGGGEVDTQYF. For the CDR3, the DNA is TGTGCCAGCAGCGGAGGGGGCGAGGTAGATACGCAGTATTTT.

The chain has TRBV6-4 and TRBJ1-1; the D gene is possibly TRBD1 (6 bases). The CDR3 totals 13 residues. Germline CDR1 is MRHNA and CDR2 is SNTAGT. Trimming pared 6 bases from V and 9 bases from J, leaving 17 bases between. The DNA for the CDR3 is TGTGCCAGCAGAGGGGGTGCAGGGACTCAAGCTTTCTTT. It translates to CASRGGAGTQAFF.

CDR3 loop: CASSYVSYGVSYEQYF. The DNA for the CDR3 is TGTGCCAGCAGTTACGTGTCATACGGGGTCTCCTACGAGCAGTACTTC. The chain joins TRBV6-5 to TRBJ2-7; D may be TRBD2 (5 bases). Deletions cut 2 bases from V and 0 bases from J, with 14 bases between. Germline CDR1 is MNHEY and CDR2 is SVGAGI. The CDR3 sequence is 16 residues long.

The chain is built from TRBV5-1 and TRBJ2-1; D unclear. Germline CDR1 is SGHRS and CDR2 is YFSETQ. This CDR3 is 13 amino acids long. The germline V and J ends were trimmed by 1 base and 7 bases, with 9 bases remaining between them. The CDR3 sequence is CASSLTVGNEQFF. In nucleotides, the CDR3 is TGCGCCAGCAGCTTGACCGTTGGGAATGAGCAGTTCTTC.

This clone showed up just once. The chain recombines TRBV9 with TRBJ1-6; possible D gene TRBD1, 6 bases. Trimming left V 4 bases short and J 9 bases short, with 20 bases between. The germline CDR1 and CDR2 sequences are SGDLS and YYNGEE. The CDR3 consists of 16 residues. The CDR3 DNA is TGTGCCAGCAGCCCCGGCACAGGGCTAGTCGGTTCACCCCTCCACTTT. Residues: CASSPGTGLVGSPLHF.

As regards this clone: In the same sample, other DNA sequences code for this CDR3. The chain employs TRBV4-1 and TRBJ2-5; the match to TRBD2 covers 10 bases. The CDR3 extends over 15 amino acids. Trimming at V came to 1 base and at J to 3 bases, leaving 2 bases not matched to a gene. Germline V gene data show CDR1 as MGHRA and CDR2 as YSYEKL. Here the CDR3 reads CASSQGLAGEETQYF. CDR3 nucleotides: TGCGCCAGCAGCCAAGGACTAGCGGGCGAAGAGACCCAGTACTTC.

J is TRBJ1-5 and V is TRBV7-8; no firm D call. Trimming left V 5 bases short and J 3 bases short, with 11 bases between. The CDR3 is made up of 14 amino acids. The germline gives CDR1 SGHVS, CDR2 FQNEAQ. Here the CDR3 DNA reads TGTGCCAGCAGCACAGACGGCCTCAATCAGCCCCAGCATTTT. Its translation is CASSTDGLNQPQHF.

The chain combines TRBV4-3 with TRBJ1-3, with D hard to call. The V gene lost 4 bases and the J gene lost 2 bases, with 21 bases spanning the gap. The CDR3 totals 18 residues. Germline assignment: CDR1 LGHNA and CDR2 YSLEER. CDR3 in amino acids: CASSPYTEGQPTGNTIYF. CDR3 coding DNA: TGCGCCAGCAGCCCATATACAGAAGGGCAGCCAACTGGAAACACCATATATTTT.

This sequence joins TRBV11-2 and TRBJ2-3; 7 bases map to TRBD1. This CDR3 has 17 residues. Germline CDR1 is SGHAT and CDR2 is FQNNGV. V lost 3 bases and J lost 2; bases outside the gene matches: 11. The DNA of the CDR3 is TGTGCCAGCAGCTTCGCCACAGGACAGGCCTTCACAGATACGCAGTATTTT. Protein: CASSFATGQAFTDTQYF.

The chain combines TRBV6-6 with TRBJ1-5, with D maybe TRBD1 (5 bases). Germline-derived CDR1 and CDR2 are MNHNY and SVGAGI (reference sequence). The germline V and J ends were trimmed by 7 bases and 0 bases, with 7 bases remaining between them. There are 13 residues in the CDR3. The CDR3 bases are TGTGCCAGCACCAGGGATAGCAATCAGCCCCAGCATTTT. The encoded protein is CASTRDSNQPQHF.

This chain connects TRBV4-3 to TRBJ2-7; a possible D gene is TRBD2 (6 bases). Germline V gene lookup returns CDR1 LGHNA and CDR2 YSLEER. The CDR3 runs to 16 residues. V was pared by 0 bases and J by 0 bases, with 12 bases between. CDR3 in DNA: TGCGCCAGCAGCCAAGATTATAGCGGTAGCTCCTACGAGCAGTACTTC. It encodes CASSQDYSGSSYEQYF.

This chain uses TRBV10-3 with TRBJ2-2; a weak D match, TRBD2 (5 bases). This CDR3 is 15 amino acids long. Germline values: CDR1 ENHRY, CDR2 SYGVKD. V was cut by 2 bases and J by 3 bases, with 10 bases left in between. Written as DNA, the CDR3 is TGTGCCATCAGTGAGAGAAGCGGTTACACCGGGGAGCTGTTTTTT. Amino acid sequence: CAISERSGYTGELFF.

The J gene is TRBJ2-3, the V gene TRBV4-1; D is possibly TRBD1 (5 bases). Trimming took 1 base from V and 6 from J, leaving 14 bases between them. The CDR3 has 15 residues. Germline V lookup: CDR1 MGHRA, CDR2 YSYEKL. CDR3 loop: CASSQGQTAQDTQYF. The DNA for the CDR3 is TGCGCCAGCAGCCAAGGTCAGACAGCACAGGATACGCAGTATTTT.

The chain recombines TRBV5-1 with TRBJ2-5; TRBD2 agrees at 9 bases. Germline assignment: CDR1 SGHRS and CDR2 YFSETQ. CDR3 length: 15 amino acids. V dropped 3 bases and J dropped 2; count of bases not matched to a gene: 5. CDR3 nucleotides: TGCGCCAGCAGCTCGTCGGGACTAGCACAAGAGACCCAGTACTTC. The encoded protein is CASSSSGLAQETQYF.

The chain carries TRBV2 and TRBJ2-4; 9 bases align to TRBD1. Trimming removed 6 bases from V and 6 bases from J; junction bases left unmatched: 6. This CDR3 has 14 residues. Germline values: CDR1 SNHLY, CDR2 FYNNEI. Here the CDR3 DNA reads TGTGCCAGCAGAATACAGGGGGCTGGAAACATTCAGTACTTC. It is translated as CASRIQGAGNIQYF.

The chain links TRBV19 to TRBJ2-2; D might be TRBD2 (5 bases). V lost 2 bases and J 1 base, leaving 11 bases between the germline ends. The germline V gene has CDR1 LNHDA and CDR2 SQIVND (reference sequence). CDR3 length: 16 residues. The CDR3 loop reads CASSISVRENTGELFF. Here the CDR3 DNA reads TGTGCCAGTAGTATATCCGTTCGGGAGAACACCGGGGAGCTGTTTTTT.